The 14 T cell receptor beta chains presented below share a single source sample, sequenced in a study of HIV-infected patients and healthy controls. Reverse transcription used around 500 ng RNA and constant-region primers for alpha and beta. Separate chain-specific third strand synthesis with multiplexing indices produced the alpha and beta libraries. MiXCR was run by TCRdb on the 5' RACE reads, yielding one entry per CDR3 protein. The table records 18,000 or so distinct CDR3 sequences, more than 7.5% of them present only once. All unsorted peripheral T cells were captured because whole blood was used without fractionation. Source material: blood. These receptor sequences come from an adult in good health.

This clonotype occurred a few times. The gene calls are TRBV7-2 and TRBJ2-1; TRBD2 agrees at 7 bases. V shed 0 bases, J shed 2 bases, and the junction held 7 bases outside the gene matches. CDR3 length equals 17 residues. Per the germline V gene, CDR1 is SGHTA and CDR2 is FQGNSA. The CDR3 nucleotides are TGTGCCAGCAGCTTAGCGTATGGCGGGAGTCCCTACAATGAGCAGTTCTTC. Translation: CASSLAYGGSPYNEQFF.

This clonotype is medium-sized within its sample. The chain uses TRBV28 and TRBJ2-6; D not resolved. The CDR3 runs 14 residues. CDR1 is MDHEN, CDR2 SYDVKM, per germline. The ends were cut back, 3 bases at V and 4 bases at J, with 7 bases in the middle. The chain's CDR3 is CASSLAGGANVLTF. CDR3 coding DNA: TGTGCCAGCAGTTTGGCCGGGGGGGCCAACGTCCTGACTTTC.

This clonotype was seen ten or more times. The V and J genes are TRBV9 and TRBJ2-3, with D possibly being TRBD2 (7 bases). Germline CDR1 and CDR2: SGDLS and YYNGEE. Trimming pared 0 bases from V and 5 bases from J, leaving 31 bases between. There are 21 residues in the CDR3. CDR3 loop: CASSVASRGRETNFPEDTQYF. The CDR3 region has the DNA TGTGCCAGCAGCGTAGCCTCCCGGGGGCGGGAGACTAACTTCCCTGAAGATACGCAGTATTTT. The full variable domain, in which reference TRBV9 and TRBJ2-3 provide the parts outside the CDR3, is DSGVTQTPKHLITATGQRVTLRCSPRSGDLSVYWYQQSLDQGLQFLIQYYNGEERAKGNILERFSAQQFPDLHSELNLSSLELGDSALYFCASSVASRGRETNFPEDTQYFGPGTRLTVL.

This clonotype was observed at least ten times. The rearrangement joins TRBV7-9 to TRBJ2-7, with 7 bases identical to TRBD1. The length of the CDR3 is 13 residues. Per the germline V gene, CDR1 is SEHNR and CDR2 is FQNEAQ (reference sequence). The junction had 7 bases not matched to a gene; V was cut back by 9 bases and J by 2 bases. CDR3 region: CASAGTATYEQYF. The CDR3 DNA reads TGTGCCAGTGCCGGGACAGCAACCTACGAGCAGTACTTC.

Many counts were recorded for this clonotype. The chain combines TRBV7-9 with TRBJ2-1; no definite D call. The V end was cut by 5 bases, the J end by 2 bases, with 13 bases between. Germline loops: CDR1 SEHNR, CDR2 FQNEAQ (reference sequence). The CDR3 spans 15 residues. The CDR3 DNA sequence: TGTGCCAGCAGCCCCCCCGAAGGCACCTACAATGAGCAGTTCTTC. Translating gives CASSPPEGTYNEQFF.

This clonotype came up many times. The rearrangement links TRBV20-1 to TRBJ1-2; 7 bases agree with TRBD1. CDR3 length: 16 amino acids. V shed 5 bases, J shed 5 bases, and the junction held 17 bases outside the gene matches. Germline assignment: CDR1 DFQATT and CDR2 SNEGSKA (reference sequence). The CDR3 coding sequence is TGCAGTGCTTATTATTTTCTCCGGGACAGTCTATATGGCTACACCTTC. It encodes CSAYYFLRDSLYGYTF.

This clonotype was seen at least ten times. The chain has TRBV5-1 and TRBJ2-3; D unclear. V lost 0 bases to trimming and J lost 4 bases, with 12 bases between them. This CDR3 comprises 15 residues. Germline lookup yields CDR1 SGHRS and CDR2 YFSETQ. Here the CDR3 DNA reads TGCGCCAGCAGCTTGGTTAGTGTATCCGCAGATACGCAGTATTTT. Its translation: CASSLVSVSADTQYF.

V is TRBV2 and J is TRBJ2-3, with D possibly being TRBD1 (5 bases). The germline gives CDR1 SNHLY, CDR2 FYNNEI. Trimming cost V 3 bases and J 8 bases, with 12 bases left between them. The length of the CDR3 is 13 residues. The DNA for the CDR3 is TGTGCCAGCAGTGAGGTTGGGCAGGGTACGCAGTATTTT. Translation gives CASSEVGQGTQYF.

Ten or more counts support this clonotype. The CDR3 DNA follows: TGTGCCAGCAGCTCCCAACTAGCGGCTAGCACAGATACGCAGTATTTT. Residues: CASSSQLAASTDTQYF. The J gene is TRBJ2-3, the V gene TRBV11-2, with 8 positions matching TRBD2. From germline, CDR1 is SGHAT and CDR2 FQNNGV. This CDR3 has 16 residues. J lost 0 bases, V lost 4 bases, and 6 bases had no gene match.

This clonotype qualifies as medium-sized (0.01 to 0.1%). This chain joins TRBV7-2 and TRBJ2-5, with 8 bases identical to TRBD1. J was trimmed by 5 bases and V by 5 bases; bases with no gene match: 7. Germline CDR1 and CDR2: SGHTA and FQGNSA. The CDR3 totals 14 residues. The CDR3 DNA reads TGTGCCAGCAGCCCGGGGGACAGGTTGGAGACCCAGTACTTC. Translated, it gives CASSPGDRLETQYF.

The rearrangement uses TRBV28 and TRBJ2-7, with D hard to call. Per the germline V gene, CDR1 is MDHEN and CDR2 is SYDVKM. This CDR3 spans 13 amino acids. The V and J ends lost 6 bases and 3 bases respectively, with 12 bases between them. CDR3 sequence reads: CASRSAVGYEQYF. CDR3 sequence (DNA): TGTGCCAGCAGGTCGGCAGTGGGCTACGAGCAGTACTTC.

At least ten counts were recorded for this clonotype. This sequence joins TRBV5-1 and TRBJ2-7; 10 positions agree with TRBD2. This CDR3 comprises 16 residues. Germline V lookup: CDR1 SGHRS, CDR2 YFSETQ. After removal of 3 bases from V and 3 bases from J, the junction contained 9 bases not matched to a gene. CDR3 sequence (DNA): TGCGCCAGCAGCTGGACCTTAGCGGGAGGAGGCTACGAGCAGTACTTC. The encoded protein is CASSWTLAGGGYEQYF.

The rearrangement joins TRBV11-2 to TRBJ2-1; 8 bases match TRBD1. Germline-derived CDR1 and CDR2 are SGHAT and FQNNGV. V dropped 4 bases and J dropped 6; count of bases not matched to a gene: 5. This CDR3 spans 14 amino acids. CDR3 sequence: CASSSTTGVNEQFF. CDR3 sequence (DNA): TGTGCCAGCAGCTCCACGACAGGGGTCAATGAGCAGTTCTTC.

In this sample, this clonotype turned up many times. This chain joins TRBV27 and TRBJ2-6; the D is unclear. Trimming stripped 3 bases from V and 1 base from J, with 13 bases between. The germline gives CDR1 MNHEY, CDR2 SMNVEV (reference sequence). The CDR3 covers 17 residues. The CDR3 loop reads CASSLKQQLSGANVLTF. CDR3 DNA: TGTGCCAGCAGTTTGAAGCAGCAACTTTCTGGGGCCAACGTCCTGACTTTC.